These 32 T cell receptor beta chains were all obtained from the same sample, sequenced in a study of a mutant IDH1 vaccine in newly diagnosed glioma. As to time point: week 35, safety follow-up. All doses held 300 ug of mutant IDH1 20-mer peptide, with topical imiquimod. Produced via immunoSEQ multiplex PCR; TCRdb's table is partial and in-frame only. In the table there are around 40,000 clones, roughly nine tenths of which are singletons. No antigens are known for them. The source material was PBMCs, sampled from a glioma patient whose treatment included an IDH1 peptide vaccine. Receptors originate from a man aged 35 to 55 with glioma.

The V and J genes are TRBV2 and TRBJ1-5; TRBD1 matches 9 bases. The CDR3 extends over 14 amino acids. The germline V gene has CDR1 SNHLY and CDR2 FYNNEI. With V trimmed by 8 bases and J by 4 bases, 6 bases remained unmatched. CDR3 amino acids: CASGNRGRNQPQHF. DNA for the CDR3: TGTGCCAGCGGGAACAGGGGGCGAAATCAGCCCCAGCATTTT.

The rearrangement joins TRBV7-8 to TRBJ2-1; D not certain. CDR3 length equals 15 residues. Germline values: CDR1 SGHVS, CDR2 FQNEAQ. Trimming stripped 5 bases from V and 4 bases from J, with 15 bases between. The CDR3 region is CASSIFSISYNEQFF. DNA for the CDR3: TGTGCCAGCAGCATATTTAGCATCTCATACAATGAGCAGTTCTTC.

The CDR3 spells CASSAQTGAEGTEAFF. In DNA, the CDR3 is TGTGCCAGTAGTGCCCAGACCGGGGCAGAGGGGACTGAAGCTTTCTTT. The V gene is TRBV19, the J gene TRBJ1-1, with D maybe TRBD1 (5 bases). Germline V gives CDR1 LNHDA, CDR2 SQIVND (reference sequence). The CDR3 contains 16 residues. Trimming took 5 bases from V and 5 from J, leaving 21 bases between them.

CDR3 bases: TGTGCCAGCAGTTACGGGGGACCCAGGCCCGGGGAGCTGTTTTTT. Its translation: CASSYGGPRPGELFF. The V call is TRBV6-5, the J call TRBJ2-2; the D call may be TRBD1 or TRBD2 (5 bases each). CDR3 size: 15 residues. V shed 2 bases and J shed 6 bases, with 13 bases lying between them. From germline, CDR1 is MNHEY and CDR2 SVGAGI.

J is TRBJ2-4 and V is TRBV9, with TRBD1 matching 8 bases. The germline V gene has CDR1 SGDLS and CDR2 YYNGEE. With V trimmed by 4 bases and J by 7 bases, 13 bases remained unmatched. This CDR3 is built from 16 residues. The CDR3 region is CASSLLPGQEGNIQYF. In nucleotides, the CDR3 is TGTGCCAGCAGCTTACTACCGGGACAGGAGGGGAACATTCAGTACTTC.

The CDR3 nucleotides read TGTGCCAGCAGCTACCGGGACAGGCCCGACAATGAGCAGTTCTTC. Translation: CASSYRDRPDNEQFF. The chain employs TRBV7-6 and TRBJ2-1, with 8 positions matching TRBD1. The V gene's germline CDR1 is SGHVS and CDR2 FNYEAQ. This CDR3 is 15 amino acids long. V shed 4 bases, J shed 5 bases, and the junction held 7 bases outside the gene matches. Based on the CDR3 plus reference TRBV7-6 and TRBJ2-1, the full variable domain is GAGVSQSPRYKVTKRGQDVALRCDPISGHVSLYWYRQALGQGPEFLTYFNYEAQQDKSGLPNDRFSAERPEGSISTLTIQRTEQRDSAMYRCASSYRDRPDNEQFFGPGTRLTVL.

The chain combines TRBV10-3 with TRBJ2-2, with D possibly TRBD1 on 6 matching bases. Per the germline V gene, CDR1 is ENHRY and CDR2 is SYGVKD. CDR3 length: 12 amino acids. V was trimmed by 11 bases and J by 6 bases, leaving 13 bases between them. The CDR3 bases are TGTGCCGCTACAGGGTCCGCCGGGGAGCTGTTTTTT. It yields the protein CAATGSAGELFF.

The J gene is TRBJ2-2, the V gene TRBV5-6; D is unclear. The CDR3 totals 13 residues. Trimming removed 2 bases from V and 6 bases from J, with 8 bases in between. In germline, CDR1 is SGHDT, CDR2 YYEEEE. CDR3 residues: CASSFVLSGELFF. CDR3 sequence (DNA): TGTGCCAGCAGCTTCGTCTTATCCGGGGAGCTGTTTTTT.

The chain recombines TRBV7-2 with TRBJ1-2; TRBD1 aligns across 8 bases. The CDR3 is made up of 12 amino acids. V trimming: 2 bases; J trimming: 8 bases; junction bases outside the gene matches: 1. Germline V gives CDR1 SGHTA, CDR2 FQGNSA. CDR3 loop: CASSLRQGGYTF. In DNA, the CDR3 is TGTGCCAGCAGCTTAAGACAGGGGGGCTACACCTTC.

The genes are TRBV27 and TRBJ2-2; 7 positions agree with TRBD1. The CDR3 loop spans 14 amino acids. Unmatched junction bases numbered 4, after V lost 5 bases and J lost 4 bases. Germline CDR1 and CDR2: MNHEY and SMNVEV (reference sequence). DNA for the CDR3: TGTGCCAGCAGTAACAGGGGCTCCACCGGGGAGCTGTTTTTT. Encoded protein: CASSNRGSTGELFF.

The rearrangement uses TRBV7-9 and TRBJ2-3; TRBD1 is a possible D gene (6 bases). V shed 2 bases and J shed 2 bases, with 8 bases lying between them. The length of the CDR3 is 14 residues. Germline V gives CDR1 SEHNR, CDR2 FQNEAQ (reference sequence). This CDR3 reads CASSLQGSTDTQYF. CDR3 coding DNA: TGTGCCAGCAGCTTACAGGGGTCCACAGATACGCAGTATTTT.

The gene calls are TRBV25-1 and TRBJ1-6; D gene unclear. The CDR3 runs to 13 residues. Trimming cost V 4 bases and J 10 bases, with 11 bases left between them. Germline V gene data show CDR1 as MGHDK and CDR2 as SYGVNS. The CDR3 DNA sequence: TGTGCCAGCAGTGTCGATTACCGCTCACCCCTCCACTTT. Translated, it gives CASSVDYRSPLHF. Drawing the rest from reference TRBV25-1 and TRBJ1-6, the complete variable domain is EADIYQTPRYLVIGTGKKITLECSQTMGHDKMYWYQQDPGMELHLIHYSYGVNSTEKGDLSSESTVSRIRTEHFPLTLESARPSHTSQYLCASSVDYRSPLHFGNGTRLTVT.

This chain joins TRBV6-1 and TRBJ2-7; 9 bases align to TRBD1. The CDR3 spans 16 residues. Looked up from germline, CDR1 is MNHNS and CDR2 is SASEGT. V lost 1 base and J lost 3; bases outside the gene matches: 7. The CDR3 here is CASSEEGTGKRYEQYV. As DNA, the CDR3 is TGTGCCAGCAGTGAAGAAGGGACAGGGAAACGCTACGAGCAGTACGTC.

The chain is built from TRBV5-8 and TRBJ2-7, with 11 positions matching TRBD1. J gave up 0 bases and V 0 bases, and 5 bases lay outside the gene matches. Per germline, CDR1 SGHTS and CDR2 YDEGEE. This CDR3 region has 17 residues. CDR3 sequence: CASSLEEGQGVSYEQYF. CDR3 nucleotides: TGTGCCAGCAGCTTGGAAGAGGGACAGGGGGTCTCCTACGAGCAGTACTTC.

The chain employs TRBV6-5 and TRBJ1-2; TRBD1 aligns across 9 bases. Trimming took 4 bases from V and 4 from J; bases not matched to a gene: 7. The CDR3 sequence is 15 residues long. Germline V gene data show CDR1 as MNHEY and CDR2 as SVGAGI. This CDR3 reads CASSFTGGLGYGYTF. The DNA of the CDR3 is TGTGCCAGCAGTTTCACAGGGGGCTTGGGCTATGGCTACACCTTC.

The chain employs TRBV6-1 and TRBJ2-4; perhaps TRBD2 as D (7 bases). V lost 1 base, J lost 2 bases, and 12 bases lay in between. Germline V gives CDR1 MNHNS, CDR2 SASEGT. CDR3 length equals 16 residues. The chain's CDR3 is CASSEGGGWSKNIQYF. The CDR3 coding sequence is TGTGCCAGCAGTGAAGGGGGGGGCTGGTCCAAAAACATTCAGTACTTC.

V is TRBV7-9 and J is TRBJ1-1, with D perhaps matching TRBD1 (6 bases). The CDR3 contains 16 residues. Between the trimmed V and J ends, which lost 3 bases and 1 base, there was a span of 15 bases. The germline V gene has CDR1 SEHNR and CDR2 FQNEAQ (reference sequence). The chain's CDR3 is CASSFPGGTPNTEAFF. In DNA form, the CDR3 reads TGTGCCAGCAGCTTCCCGGGCGGGACACCGAACACTGAAGCTTTCTTT.

Here the CDR3 DNA reads TGTGCCAGCAGCTTAGCGTCCGGGAGCGAGACCCAGTACTTC. This sequence encodes CASSLASGSETQYF. The V gene is TRBV7-9, the J gene TRBJ2-5; tentatively, D is TRBD2 (6 bases). This CDR3 has 14 amino acids. Germline CDR1 reads SEHNR; CDR2 reads FQNEAQ (reference sequence). Between the trimmed V and J ends, which lost 0 bases and 5 bases, there was a span of 10 bases.

This clone is a singleton in its sample. The rearrangement uses TRBV11-3 and TRBJ2-6; D is perhaps TRBD1 or TRBD2 (5 bases each). The CDR3 sequence is 17 residues long. V was cut by 6 bases and J by 0 bases, with 15 bases left in between. The germline CDR1 and CDR2 sequences are SGHNT and YENEEA. CDR3 nucleotide sequence: TGTGCCAGCAGTCACTCCGGGACGGACTCTGGGGCCAACGTCCTGACTTTC. Translating gives CASSHSGTDSGANVLTF.

The chain links TRBV2 to TRBJ2-4, with 11 bases identical to TRBD1. Germline V gene sequence: CDR1 SNHLY, CDR2 FYNNEI. Unmatched junction bases numbered 6, after V lost 8 bases and J lost 0 bases. The length of the CDR3 is 16 residues. The CDR3 DNA reads TGTGCCAGCGGGCCGGACAGGGGGCTAGCCAAAAACATTCAGTACTTC. Its translation: CASGPDRGLAKNIQYF.

V usage is TRBV28 and J usage is TRBJ2-1; a weak D match, TRBD1 (5 bases). CDR1 is MDHEN, CDR2 SYDVKM, per germline. Trimming took 6 bases from V and 5 from J, leaving 20 bases between them. This CDR3 spans 16 amino acids. Here the CDR3 DNA reads TGTGCCAGCAGCTTGGGCGGCAGGGTAAGGCACAATGAGCAGTTCTTC. This sequence encodes CASSLGGRVRHNEQFF.

The rearrangement links TRBV6-5 to TRBJ1-4, with D possibly TRBD1 on 5 matching bases. The V gene's germline CDR1 is MNHEY and CDR2 SVGAGI. This CDR3 has 15 amino acids. Trimming left V 6 bases short and J 7 bases short, with 18 bases between. CDR3 residues: CASSPGAARPEKLFF. The CDR3, as DNA: TGTGCCAGCAGCCCCGGGGCAGCCCGACCTGAAAAACTGTTTTTT.

This clone was detected only a few times. The chain uses TRBV7-9 and TRBJ1-4; D is perhaps TRBD1 (5 bases). Trimming took off 3 bases at V and 3 bases at J, with 17 bases between the two ends. CDR1 is SEHNR, CDR2 FQNEAQ, per germline (reference sequence). This CDR3 is 17 amino acids long. The CDR3 reads CASSFLQGNQPNEKLFF. CDR3 nucleotide sequence: TGTGCCAGCAGCTTTCTCCAGGGTAATCAACCTAATGAAAAACTGTTTTTT.

V and J are TRBV7-2 and TRBJ2-7; 14 bases are shared with TRBD2. Germline CDR1 reads SGHTA; CDR2 reads FQGNSA. V lost 8 bases and J lost 0; bases outside the gene matches: 3. This CDR3 is built from 15 residues. The CDR3 reads CASGGTSGSSYEQYF. The DNA of the CDR3 is TGTGCCAGCGGGGGGACTAGCGGGAGCTCCTACGAGCAGTACTTC.

V gene TRBV28 combines with J gene TRBJ1-5; D remains unclear. The CDR3 is made up of 12 amino acids. Per germline, CDR1 MDHEN and CDR2 SYDVKM. V shed 6 bases and J shed 1 base, with 4 bases lying between them. CDR3: CASRESNQPQHF. CDR3 sequence (DNA): TGTGCCAGCAGGGAAAGCAATCAGCCCCAGCATTTT.

The V and J genes are TRBV27 and TRBJ1-5, with D unresolved. Trimming took off 6 bases at V and 7 bases at J, with 19 bases between the two ends. Germline CDR1 is MNHEY and CDR2 is SMNVEV (reference sequence). The CDR3 has 15 residues. CDR3 sequence: CASSLNGESRQPQHF. The CDR3 DNA reads TGTGCCAGCAGCCTAAATGGAGAGTCTAGGCAGCCCCAGCATTTT.

This chain joins TRBV7-6 and TRBJ1-2; D uncertain. The V gene's germline CDR1 is SGHVS and CDR2 FNYEAQ. The V gene lost 5 bases and the J gene lost 9 bases, with 16 bases spanning the gap. The CDR3 has 13 residues. CDR3 nucleotides: TGTGCCAGCAGCCTAGGACTGCTCCAGAGCTACACCTTC. As protein: CASSLGLLQSYTF.

The rearrangement uses TRBV4-1 and TRBJ2-1; 9 bases agree with TRBD2. V lost 1 base and J lost 5; bases outside the gene matches: 3. CDR3 length: 15 residues. In germline, CDR1 is MGHRA, CDR2 YSYEKL. CDR3 DNA: TGCGCCAGCAGCCAAGTGGAGCGGGGGGACAATGAGCAGTTCTTC. This gives the protein CASSQVERGDNEQFF.

The chain uses TRBV28 and TRBJ1-1, with a weak D call TRBD1 (6 bases). The germline V and J ends were trimmed by 3 bases and 8 bases, with 13 bases remaining between them. CDR1 is MDHEN, CDR2 SYDVKM, per germline. The CDR3 is 13 amino acids. CDR3 nucleotide sequence: TGTGCCAGCAGTTTTCGAAGGACAGAGGAAGCTTTCTTT. Protein: CASSFRRTEEAFF.

The chain employs TRBV27 and TRBJ1-5; unclear D gene. Trimming stripped 5 bases from V and 4 bases from J, with 9 bases between. Germline CDR1 is MNHEY and CDR2 is SMNVEV (reference sequence). This CDR3 has 13 residues. CDR3 nucleotide sequence: TGTGCCAGCAGTCCCCCTGGAAATCAGCCCCAGCATTTT. Amino acids: CASSPPGNQPQHF.

V usage is TRBV18 and J usage is TRBJ1-2; 8 bases map to TRBD1. From germline, CDR1 is KGHSH and CDR2 LQKENI. The CDR3 extends over 13 amino acids. J lost 5 bases, V lost 3 bases, and 2 bases had no gene match. In DNA form, the CDR3 reads TGTGCCAGCTCACCCCAGGGGGCATATGGCTACACCTTC. This codes for CASSPQGAYGYTF. Together with reference TRBV18 and TRBJ1-2, the CDR3 gives the full variable domain: NAGVMQNPRHLVRRRGQEARLRCSPMKGHSHVYWYRQLPEEGLKFMVYLQKENIIDESGMPKERFSAEFPKEGPSILRIQQVVRGDSAAYFCASSPQGAYGYTFGSGTRLTVV.

CDR3 region: CASSPDSLGTDTQYF. The CDR3 DNA follows: TGTGCCAGCAGCCCCGATAGCCTAGGCACAGATACGCAGTATTTT. This rearrangement joins TRBV7-2 to TRBJ2-3; the D is unclear. CDR3 size: 15 residues. Germline values: CDR1 SGHTA, CDR2 FQGNSA. With 5 bases removed from V and 1 base from J, the gap between germline ends came to 13 bases.